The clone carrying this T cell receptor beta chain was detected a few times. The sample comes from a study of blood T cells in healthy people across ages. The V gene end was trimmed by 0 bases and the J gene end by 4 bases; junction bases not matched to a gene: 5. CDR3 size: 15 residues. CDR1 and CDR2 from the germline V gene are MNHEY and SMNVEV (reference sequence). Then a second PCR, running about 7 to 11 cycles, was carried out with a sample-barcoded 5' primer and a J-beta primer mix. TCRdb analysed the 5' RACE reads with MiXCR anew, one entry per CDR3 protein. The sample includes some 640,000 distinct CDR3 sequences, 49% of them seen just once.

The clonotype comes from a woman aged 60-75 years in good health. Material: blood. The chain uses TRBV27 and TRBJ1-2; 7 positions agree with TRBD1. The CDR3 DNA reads TGTGCCAGCAGTTTATCGGTGGGACAGATCTATGGCTACACCTTC. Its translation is CASSLSVGQIYGYTF.